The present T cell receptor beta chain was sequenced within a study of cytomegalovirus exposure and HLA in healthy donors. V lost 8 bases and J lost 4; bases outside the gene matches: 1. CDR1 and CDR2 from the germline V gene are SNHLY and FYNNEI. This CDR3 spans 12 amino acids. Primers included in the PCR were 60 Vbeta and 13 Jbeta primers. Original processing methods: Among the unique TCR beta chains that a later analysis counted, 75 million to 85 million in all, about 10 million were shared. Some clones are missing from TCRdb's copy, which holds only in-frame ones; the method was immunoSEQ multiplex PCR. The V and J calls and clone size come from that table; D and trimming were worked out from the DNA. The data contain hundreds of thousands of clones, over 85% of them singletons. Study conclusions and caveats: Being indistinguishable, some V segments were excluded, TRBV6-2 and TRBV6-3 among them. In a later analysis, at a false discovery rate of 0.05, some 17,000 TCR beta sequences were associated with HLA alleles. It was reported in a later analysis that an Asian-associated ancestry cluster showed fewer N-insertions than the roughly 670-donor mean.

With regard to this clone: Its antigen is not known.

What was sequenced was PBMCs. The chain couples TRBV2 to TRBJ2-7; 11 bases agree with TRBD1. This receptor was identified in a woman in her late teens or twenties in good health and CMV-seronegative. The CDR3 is CASGTGGYEQYF. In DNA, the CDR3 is TGTGCCAGCGGGACAGGGGGATACGAGCAGTACTTC. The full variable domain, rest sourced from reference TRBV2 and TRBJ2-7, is EPEVTQTPSHQVTQMGQEVILRCVPISNHLYFYWYRQILGQKVEFLVSFYNNEISEKSEIFDDQFSVERPDGSNFTLKIRSTKLEDSAMYFCASGTGGYEQYFGPGTRLTVT.